Below, 22 T cell receptor beta chains from the same sample are listed, as sequenced in a study of vaccination effects on CD4 cells after COVID-19. These receptors' antigens are unknown. The table came from immunoSEQ multiplex PCR; TCRdb's copy has only in-frame clones and leaves some out. In the table there are 65,000 to 80,000 clones, approximately 77% of which are singletons. Culturing for roughly 9 days preceded CD4+ T cell isolation. This specimen was CD4+ T cells from PBMCs cultured without peptide, taken before COVID-19 vaccination. The receptors come from a human donor who received a COVID-19 vaccine.

The genes are TRBV12-5 and TRBJ2-2, with a possible D match to TRBD1 (5 bases). V was cut by 6 bases and J by 1 base, with 12 bases left in between. The length of the CDR3 is 15 residues. The V gene's germline CDR1 is LGHNT and CDR2 FRNRAP. CDR3 nucleotide sequence: TGTGCTAGTGGCCCGGCCACAGGGAACACCGGGGAGCTGTTTTTT. As protein: CASGPATGNTGELFF.

The chain carries TRBV5-1 and TRBJ2-7, with 7 bases matching TRBD1. This CDR3 has 15 amino acids. The ends lost 0 bases at V and 6 bases at J; junction bases unmatched: 9. The germline CDR1 and CDR2 sequences are SGHRS and YFSETQ. CDR3 loop: CASSLGRGGSSEQYV. CDR3 bases: TGCGCCAGCAGCTTGGGGCGAGGGGGCTCAAGCGAGCAGTACGTC.

The V call is TRBV5-1, the J call TRBJ2-7; D possibly matches TRBD1 or TRBD2 (6 bases each). CDR1 is SGHRS, CDR2 YFSETQ, per germline. The CDR3 is 15 amino acids. V was shortened by 4 bases and J by 7 bases, with 21 bases between the two germline ends. The CDR3 DNA reads TGCGCCAGCAGCCAAACACCGGGACTCCAGGGGGAGCAGTACGTC. As protein: CASSQTPGLQGEQYV.

The CDR3 bases are TGTGCCAGCTCACCGACTAGCGGGGGGGAGACCCAGTACTTC. Its protein is CASSPTSGGETQYF. This chain uses TRBV18 with TRBJ2-5; 13 nucleotides match TRBD2. CDR3 length: 14 amino acids. The germline V gene encodes CDR1 KGHSH and CDR2 LQKENI. J was trimmed by 5 bases and V by 3 bases; bases with no gene match: 0.

The chain combines TRBV19 with TRBJ2-1, with 9 positions matching TRBD2. V gave up 4 bases and J gave up 1 base; unmatched junction bases: 5. Germline V gene data show CDR1 as LNHDA and CDR2 as SQIVND (reference sequence). This CDR3 region has 16 residues. DNA for the CDR3: TGTGCCAGTAGTACCCGACTAGCGGTATCCTACAATGAGCAGTTCTTC. Translated, it gives CASSTRLAVSYNEQFF. The complete variable domain, with remaining parts taken from reference TRBV19 and TRBJ2-1, reads DGGITQSPKYLFRKEGQNVTLSCEQNLNHDAMYWYRQDPGQGLRLIYYSQIVNDFQKGDIAEGYSVSREKKESFPLTVTSAQKNPTAFYLCASSTRLAVSYNEQFFGPGTRLTVL.

This clone has just one count. The CDR3 is CASSVTGANYGYTF. The CDR3 DNA sequence: TGTGCCAGCAGCGTGACAGGGGCAAACTATGGCTACACCTTC. This sequence joins TRBV5-6 and TRBJ1-2; 8 bases fit TRBD1. Germline CDR1 SGHDT, CDR2 YYEEEE. With V trimmed by 4 bases and J by 2 bases, 4 bases remained unmatched. This CDR3 comprises 14 residues.

J is TRBJ1-5 and V is TRBV7-2, with a tentative D call TRBD1 (5 bases). Trimming took off 4 bases at V and 5 bases at J, with 18 bases between the two ends. This CDR3 spans 16 amino acids. Germline loops: CDR1 SGHTA, CDR2 FQGNSA. CDR3 bases: TGTGCCAGCAGCTGGCTACCAGGGAGGGCGGATCAGCCCCAGCATTTT. The encoded protein is CASSWLPGRADQPQHF.

The V gene is TRBV30, the J gene TRBJ2-5, with D uncertain. Trimming stripped 0 bases from V and 4 bases from J, with 9 bases between. The germline gives CDR1 GTSNPN, CDR2 SVGIG (reference sequence). The CDR3 extends over 13 amino acids. As DNA, the CDR3 is TGTGCCTGGAGTGTACTCTCGCGAGAGACCCAGTACTTC. Amino acid sequence: CAWSVLSRETQYF.

The chain has TRBV9 and TRBJ2-3, with 14 positions matching TRBD2. Unmatched junction bases numbered 13, after V lost 3 bases and J lost 7 bases. The CDR3 length is 18 residues. Germline V gene data show CDR1 as SGDLS and CDR2 as YYNGEE. The CDR3 DNA sequence: TGTGCCAGCAGCGAATCGACTAGCGGGGGGGGTTTGCTCCATACGCAGTATTTT. Residues: CASSESTSGGGLLHTQYF.

This chain connects TRBV7-3 to TRBJ2-3, with a tentative D call TRBD1 (5 bases). This CDR3 is 14 amino acids long. Germline assignment: CDR1 SGHTA and CDR2 FQGTGA. V lost 7 bases, J lost 2 bases, and 13 bases lay in between. CDR3 coding DNA: TGTGCCAGCAACATGGGGCCAACCACAGATACGCAGTATTTT. It yields the protein CASNMGPTTDTQYF.

There are a few counts of this clone. The rearrangement joins TRBV12-3 or TRBV12-4 to TRBJ1-3; D gene uncertain. Trimming removed 9 bases at V and 2 bases at J, with 5 bases between. The CDR3 length is 11 residues. The CDR3 nucleotides read TGTGCCAGTACGACTGGAAACACCATATATTTT. The encoded protein is CASTTGNTIYF.

V gene TRBV5-1 combines with J gene TRBJ1-1; TRBD1 aligns across 8 bases. The germline V gene has CDR1 SGHRS and CDR2 YFSETQ. V lost 9 bases to trimming and J lost 5 bases; unmatched junction nucleotides: 9. The CDR3 runs to 13 residues. CDR3 nucleotides: TGCGCCACCAGGGACAGGCGGGATACTGAAGCTTTCTTT. Its protein is CATRDRRDTEAFF.

This clone came up once. V gene TRBV5-4 combines with J gene TRBJ2-5; possibly TRBD2 for D (5 bases). V was pared by 4 bases and J by 5 bases, with 21 bases between. The germline V gene encodes CDR1 SGHNT and CDR2 YYREEE (reference sequence). This CDR3 is 16 amino acids long. The CDR3 sequence is CASSDGRDRGSETQYF. The CDR3 DNA follows: TGTGCCAGCAGCGACGGACGGGATCGGGGATCGGAGACCCAGTACTTC. Full variable domain (remainder filled in from reference TRBV5-4 and TRBJ2-5): ETGVTQSPTHLIKTRGQQVTLRCSSQSGHNTVSWYQQALGQGPQFIFQYYREEENGRGNFPPRFSGLQFPNYSSELNVNALELDDSALYLCASSDGRDRGSETQYFGPGTRLLVL.

The J gene is TRBJ1-3, the V gene TRBV6-1; D gene ambiguous. Trimming took off 1 base at V and 9 bases at J, with 13 bases between the two ends. The CDR3 runs to 14 residues. Germline-derived CDR1 and CDR2 are MNHNS and SASEGT. The CDR3 region is CASSEGYTPSTIYF. CDR3 nucleotide sequence: TGTGCCAGCAGTGAAGGTTATACCCCATCCACCATATATTTT.

The chain links TRBV6-1 to TRBJ1-5; TRBD1 might be the D (6 bases). CDR1 and CDR2 (germline): MNHNS, SASEGT. The germline V and J ends were trimmed by 3 bases and 3 bases, with 15 bases remaining between them. The CDR3 sequence is 16 residues long. In DNA, the CDR3 is TGTGCCAGCAGTGATAAGGGGCAGGGGATCAATCAGCCCCAGCATTTT. It codes for CASSDKGQGINQPQHF.

This chain uses TRBV5-1 with TRBJ1-2, with D perhaps matching TRBD1 (6 bases). The germline V and J ends were trimmed by 2 bases and 0 bases, with 14 bases remaining between them. The CDR3 covers 16 residues. Germline V gene data show CDR1 as SGHRS and CDR2 as YFSETQ. This CDR3 is CASSLQGSGANYGYTF. Here the CDR3 DNA reads TGCGCCAGCAGCTTACAGGGTAGTGGGGCTAACTATGGCTACACCTTC.

The gene calls are TRBV5-4 and TRBJ1-6; possibly TRBD1 for D (5 bases). The CDR3 is made up of 14 amino acids. CDR1 and CDR2 from the germline V gene are SGHNT and YYREEE (reference sequence). The V end lost 5 bases, the J end lost 4 bases, and 10 bases lay between the germline ends. The CDR3 DNA reads as TGTGCCAGCAGAGAGGCAGGGTATAATTCACCCCTCCACTTT. The encoded protein is CASREAGYNSPLHF. Using reference TRBV5-4 and TRBJ1-6 for the parts outside the CDR3, the full variable domain is ETGVTQSPTHLIKTRGQQVTLRCSSQSGHNTVSWYQQALGQGPQFIFQYYREEENGRGNFPPRFSGLQFPNYSSELNVNALELDDSALYLCASREAGYNSPLHFGNGTRLTVT.

This clone turned up a few times. This chain connects TRBV5-1 to TRBJ2-2; 8 nucleotides line up with TRBD2. Germline V gene data show CDR1 as SGHRS and CDR2 as YFSETQ. The V gene end was trimmed by 4 bases and the J gene end by 3 bases; junction bases not matched to a gene: 5. The CDR3 is 15 amino acids. CDR3 protein: CASSTGLEDTGELFF. The CDR3 DNA reads as TGCGCCAGCAGCACGGGACTAGAGGACACCGGGGAGCTGTTTTTT.

This chain joins TRBV5-6 and TRBJ2-7; D not resolved. Germline CDR1 is SGHDT and CDR2 is YYEEEE. The CDR3 runs 13 residues. The V and J ends lost 4 bases and 4 bases respectively, with 12 bases between them. CDR3 sequence reads: CASSRRNGYEQYV. The CDR3, as DNA: TGTGCCAGCAGCAGACGGAACGGGTACGAGCAGTACGTC.

In its sample, this clone was seen a few times. The chain employs TRBV15 and TRBJ1-5, with D uncertain. The CDR3 loop spans 15 amino acids. The germline gives CDR1 LNHNV, CDR2 YYDKDF (reference sequence). The V end was cut by 0 bases, the J end by 2 bases, with 8 bases between. The CDR3 is CATSRDKGGNQPQHF. For the CDR3, the DNA is TGTGCCACCAGCAGAGATAAGGGCGGCAATCAGCCCCAGCATTTT.

The chain carries TRBV18 and TRBJ1-1; D gene unclear. The CDR3 has 13 amino acids. Germline loops: CDR1 KGHSH, CDR2 LQKENI. Trimming left V 1 base short and J 1 base short, with 4 bases between. The CDR3 loop reads CASSPQWNTEAFF. The CDR3 DNA follows: TGTGCCAGCTCACCACAGTGGAACACTGAAGCTTTCTTT. The full variable domain, rest sourced from reference TRBV18 and TRBJ1-1, is NAGVMQNPRHLVRRRGQEARLRCSPMKGHSHVYWYRQLPEEGLKFMVYLQKENIIDESGMPKERFSAEFPKEGPSILRIQQVVRGDSAAYFCASSPQWNTEAFFGQGTRLTVV.

This clone has only one observation. V and J are TRBV15 and TRBJ2-5, with D perhaps matching TRBD1 (6 bases). The CDR3 runs 18 residues. The V end was cut by 0 bases, the J end by 1 base, with 18 bases between. Germline CDR1 and CDR2: LNHNV and YYDKDF (reference sequence). The CDR3 nucleotides are TGTGCCACCAGCAGAGACTACGACAGGCTAAGGTTCCAAGAGACCCAGTACTTC. This encodes CATSRDYDRLRFQETQYF.